The 14 T cell receptor beta chains listed next were all sequenced from one sample in a study of brain T cells in children with intractable seizures. The protocol was immunoSEQ multiplex PCR, while the TCRdb copy is restricted to in-frame clones and leaves out a portion. This table has 80,000 or so clones, under 95% appearing once. This specimen was peripheral blood, taken at surgery. Receptor source: a girl aged 2 to 10 with Rasmussen encephalitis and intractable seizures.

This clone has a single count. V usage is TRBV25-1 and J usage is TRBJ2-7, with no clear D. Trimming removed 8 bases at V and 4 bases at J, with 15 bases between. Per germline, CDR1 MGHDK and CDR2 SYGVNS. CDR3 length equals 13 residues. This CDR3 is CASSHLTGYEQYF. The CDR3 bases are TGTGCCAGCTCTCACCTGACCGGGTACGAGCAGTACTTC.

The chain uses TRBV18 and TRBJ2-7; D ambiguous. CDR1 and CDR2 from the germline V gene are KGHSH and LQKENI. The length of the CDR3 is 13 residues. Deletions cut 2 bases from V and 7 bases from J, with 12 bases between. The chain's CDR3 is CASSPVSFGEQYF. In DNA form, the CDR3 reads TGTGCCAGCTCACCAGTCAGTTTTGGGGAGCAGTACTTC.

This clone has only one observation. The chain uses TRBV5-1 and TRBJ2-7; 9 nucleotides align to TRBD1. This CDR3 has 14 residues. V shed 4 bases and J 5 bases; nucleotides not matched to a gene: 7. Germline values: CDR1 SGHRS, CDR2 YFSETQ. Here the CDR3 reads CASSPGQGFDEQYF. In nucleotides, the CDR3 is TGCGCCAGCAGCCCCGGACAGGGGTTCGACGAGCAGTACTTC.

To note about this clone: This specimen includes other DNA sequences encoding the same CDR3. The CDR3 sequence is CASSLADTQYF. The CDR3, as DNA: TGTGCCAGCTCACTGGCAGATACGCAGTATTTT. J is TRBJ2-3 and V is TRBV18; unclear D gene. From germline, CDR1 is KGHSH and CDR2 LQKENI. The CDR3 loop spans 11 amino acids. Trimming took 4 bases from V and 4 from J, leaving 3 bases between them.

This clone was found a few times. This sequence joins TRBV5-3 and TRBJ1-6; D uncertain. TRBV5-3 is given ORF status, its function remaining uncertain. V was clipped by 2 bases and J by 8 bases, with 8 bases between them. This CDR3 has 13 residues. CDR3 residues: CARSFAWDSPLHF. In DNA, the CDR3 is TGTGCCAGAAGCTTCGCCTGGGATTCACCCCTCCACTTT.

The chain uses TRBV7-2 and TRBJ2-3; D unclear. This CDR3 has 12 residues. Germline V gene sequence: CDR1 SGHTA, CDR2 FQGNSA. V lost 1 base and J lost 6, with 5 bases in between. The CDR3, as DNA: TGTGCCAGCAGCTTAGTTCACGATACGCAGTATTTT. This gives the protein CASSLVHDTQYF.

A few counts support this clone. CDR3 residues: CASSYSTDRGLEQYF. The CDR3 region has the DNA TGTGCCAGCAGTTACTCGACGGACAGGGGGCTTGAGCAGTACTTC. The chain carries TRBV6-5 and TRBJ2-7; 11 positions match TRBD1. Germline V gene data show CDR1 as MNHEY and CDR2 as SVGAGI. The length of the CDR3 is 15 residues. Trimming removed 0 bases from V and 7 bases from J; junction bases left unmatched: 5.

In its sample, this clone was seen once. The same CDR3 can be traced to other DNA sequences in this sample. This chain connects TRBV20-1 to TRBJ2-5, with D possibly being TRBD1 (5 bases). The CDR3 runs to 11 residues. Per the germline V gene, CDR1 is DFQATT and CDR2 is SNEGSKA (reference sequence). Trimming took off 3 bases at V and 5 bases at J, with 7 bases between the two ends. CDR3 residues: CSARGRETQYF. CDR3 in DNA: TGCAGTGCTAGGGGGCGGGAGACCCAGTACTTC.

The chain joins TRBV6-5 to TRBJ1-6; D unresolved. CDR3 length: 13 amino acids. Germline CDR1 and CDR2: MNHEY and SVGAGI. Trimming took 6 bases from V and 7 from J, leaving 10 bases between them. CDR3 region: CASRFPGNSPLHF. The CDR3 coding sequence is TGTGCCAGCAGGTTCCCGGGGAATTCACCCCTCCACTTT.

Regarding this clone: The germline gene is not matched at one end of the junction; a read error may be the cause. The J gene is TRBJ1-2, the V gene TRBV6-5, with TRBD1 matching 9 bases. The CDR3 runs 15 residues. The germline gives CDR1 MNHEY, CDR2 SVGAGI. The CDR3 DNA follows: TGTGCCAGCAGTTACTCGACAGGGGGAGGCTATGGATACACCTTC. Its protein is CASSYSTGGGYGYTF.

The V call is TRBV13, the J call TRBJ2-6; D uncertain. Germline CDR1 and CDR2: PRHDT and FYEKMQ (reference sequence). This CDR3 has 18 residues. Trimming shortened V by 5 bases and J by 0 bases, and 17 bases separated the two germline ends. The CDR3 sequence is CASSQLTAQSSGANVLTF. The CDR3 DNA follows: TGTGCCAGCAGCCAACTGACGGCCCAAAGCTCTGGGGCCAACGTCCTGACTTTC.

Written as DNA, the CDR3 is TGTGCCAGTAGTAATACAGATACGCAGTATTTT. This translates into CASSNTDTQYF. The chain is built from TRBV19 and TRBJ2-3; D remains unclear. CDR1 is LNHDA, CDR2 SQIVND, per germline (reference sequence). The CDR3 runs 11 residues. Trimming took 4 bases from V and 3 from J, leaving 2 bases between them.

The rearrangement uses TRBV5-5 and TRBJ1-4; TRBD1 aligns across 10 bases. V was clipped by 4 bases and J by 6 bases; unmatched bases: 3. CDR1 is SGHKS and CDR2 is YYEKEE in the germline V gene (reference sequence). This CDR3 has 14 residues. The CDR3 region has the DNA TGTGCCAGCAGCACCGGGACAGGGGATGAAAAACTGTTTTTT. The encoded protein is CASSTGTGDEKLFF.

V and J are TRBV19 and TRBJ1-4; TRBD1 is a possible D gene (6 bases). The CDR3 is made up of 13 amino acids. CDR1 is LNHDA and CDR2 is SQIVND in the germline V gene (reference sequence). Deletions cut 11 bases from V and 5 bases from J, with 15 bases between. This CDR3 reads CAGTGTPNEKLFF. The CDR3 DNA follows: TGTGCCGGAACCGGGACACCAAATGAAAAACTGTTTTTT.